The TCR beta chain described here comes from a study of T cell responses to AZD1222 COVID-19 vaccine. General study points: White British donors predominated, females outnumbered males, and clonal diversity was possibly underestimated. Across the whole spike, CD4 TCRs peaked at regions 160-218 and 743-854.

Generated by immunoSEQ multiplex PCR, the TCRdb table keeps only in-frame clones and is missing some. The repertoire holds 150,000 to 200,000 clones, with approximately 92% as singletons. This clone was observed at least ten times. Its antigen is undetermined. Specimen: peripheral blood, collected on day 0 of AZD1222 vaccination. The clonotype originates from an adult in good health.

CDR3 in amino acids: CASRGGLAGAYEQFF. The CDR3, as DNA: TGTGCCAGCAGAGGGGGACTAGCGGGAGCCTATGAGCAGTTCTTC. The chain uses TRBV6-5 and TRBJ2-1, with 14 bases lining up with TRBD2. In germline, CDR1 is MNHEY, CDR2 SVGAGI. CDR3 length: 15 amino acids. Trimming took 6 bases from V and 8 from J; bases not matched to a gene: 6.